The clone carrying this T cell receptor (beta chain) came up many times. Its antigen remains unidentified. Per germline, CDR1 MNHEY and CDR2 SMNVEV (reference sequence). V was pared by 5 bases and J by 2 bases, with 12 bases of the junction left unmatched. The CDR3 runs to 17 residues. Arm-PCR of CDR3 regions and iRepertoire HTBI primers were used to build TCR beta libraries. From the multiplex PCR reads, TCRdb called clonotypes with MiXCR, one entry per CDR3 protein. Of a few hundred thousand distinct CDR3 sequences in the sample, around 18% are singletons; the top ten hold approximately 14%. This sample was taken from a study of regulatory T cells in long-lasting Graves disease. Across the study: Antithyroid drug intake by newly diagnosed Graves' patients had lasted under 3 months. Whole-study results and caveats: Sample size was small, which may have lowered accuracy. Persistent disease favored TRBV28, TRBJ1-2 and TRBJ2-5. Among the persistent patients, some 2,900 public clonotypes were shared, more than the approximately 970 shared among new patients.

Stated time point: newly diagnosed GD, antithyroid drugs for less than 3 months. Generation of the TCR library employed RNA extracted from PBMCs. These data are also associated with another study on T cells in Graves' hyperthyroidism and ophthalmopathy.

The gene calls are TRBV27 and TRBJ2-7, with TRBD1 identical over 10 bases. The sequences come from peripheral blood mononuclear cells (PBMCs), collected at new diagnosis, from a patient treated with antithyroid drugs. This TCR was recovered from a young woman with Graves disease. The CDR3 here is CASSLSPDRGNPYEQYF. The DNA for the CDR3 is TGTGCCAGCAGTCTCTCTCCGGACAGGGGGAACCCCTACGAGCAGTACTTC.